A single sample gave rise to the 17 T cell receptor beta chains below, sequenced in a study of cytomegalovirus exposure and HLA in healthy donors listed by TCRdb under 2017. The protocol used for the library was the immunoSEQ multiplex PCR assay. A mixture of 60 forward primers for TCR Vbeta segments and 13 reverse primers for TCR Jbeta segments was used in the multiplex PCR. The table comes from immuneACCESS by way of TCRdb, which keeps in-frame sequences with V and J called. Part of the clones is missing from these tables; in studies checked, under half for an unresolved V gene and the rest for unknown reasons. This sample gives some 88,000 clones in total; roughly three fifths of them show up just once. Roughly 6% of the sample rests with the top ten. The sequenced material came from PBMCs. The receptor source for this set is a woman in her 30s in good health and CMV-seronegative.

V is TRBV7-2 and J is TRBJ2-2; 9 bases are shared with TRBD2. There are 16 residues in the CDR3. Trimming took 5 bases from V and 6 from J; bases not matched to a gene: 10. Germline loops: CDR1 SGHTA, CDR2 FQGNSA. In DNA form, the CDR3 reads TGTGCCAGCAGCCAAGCTAGCGGGGCCAGACCCGGGGAGCTGTTTTTT. Its protein is CASSQASGARPGELFF.

There are a few counts of this clone. This chain links TRBV5-5 with TRBJ1-1, with a tentative D call TRBD1 (6 bases). Germline V lookup: CDR1 SGHKS, CDR2 YYEKEE (reference sequence). Between the trimmed V and J ends, which lost 1 base and 2 bases, there was a span of 9 bases. The CDR3 runs to 14 residues. The CDR3 sequence: CASSLHRVNTEAFF. CDR3 nucleotides: TGTGCCAGCAGCTTGCACAGGGTAAACACTGAAGCTTTCTTT.

This clone has just a few counts. The rearrangement uses TRBV5-1 and TRBJ2-2; 8 bases fit TRBD1. The CDR3 contains 18 residues. The germline V gene encodes CDR1 SGHRS and CDR2 YFSETQ. V shed 3 bases and J 6 bases; nucleotides not matched to a gene: 16. This chain's CDR3 is CASSSPGQAEPRAGELFF. The CDR3 coding sequence is TGCGCCAGCAGCTCGCCGGGACAGGCCGAACCGCGAGCCGGGGAGCTGTTTTTT.

The chain combines TRBV25-1 with TRBJ2-1; 7 bases align to TRBD2. This CDR3 contains 14 residues. Trimming removed 6 bases from V and 6 bases from J; junction bases left unmatched: 8. Germline V gene sequence: CDR1 MGHDK, CDR2 SYGVNS. The CDR3 sequence is CASSLSGSGNEQFF. The CDR3 coding sequence is TGTGCCAGCAGCCTTAGCGGGTCCGGCAATGAGCAGTTCTTC.

The CDR3: CASSRQYQETQYF. The CDR3 DNA reads TGCGCCAGCAGCCGACAGTACCAAGAGACCCAGTACTTC. The chain links TRBV5-1 to TRBJ2-5; D is possibly TRBD1 (5 bases). Germline assignment: CDR1 SGHRS and CDR2 YFSETQ. This CDR3 has 13 amino acids. Deletions cut 4 bases from V and 0 bases from J, with 7 bases between. Supplemented by reference TRBV5-1 and TRBJ2-5, the full variable domain reads KAGVTQTPRYLIKTRGQQVTLSCSPISGHRSVSWYQQTPGQGLQFLFEYFSETQRNKGNFPGRFSGRQFSNSRSEMNVSTLELGDSALYLCASSRQYQETQYFGPGTRLLVL.

The chain couples TRBV7-2 to TRBJ1-1; D is possibly TRBD1 (6 bases). The CDR3 runs to 16 residues. The V end lost 5 bases, the J end lost 1 base, and 17 bases lay between the germline ends. Germline lookup yields CDR1 SGHTA and CDR2 FQGNSA. The CDR3 DNA reads TGTGCCAGCAGCCTATGGGGGGGGCAGACGAACACTGAAGCTTTCTTT. Protein product: CASSLWGGQTNTEAFF.

A few counts support this clone. The genes are TRBV29-1 and TRBJ1-2; D is possibly TRBD1 (6 bases). V was cut by 7 bases and J by 5 bases, with 17 bases left in between. Germline CDR1 and CDR2: SQVTM and ANQGSEA. The CDR3 is 13 amino acids. The CDR3 DNA follows: TGCAGCGCGGACAACCAGGGGATTTATGGCTACACCTTC. Translated, it gives CSADNQGIYGYTF.

This clone was detected once. CDR3 protein: CASTDSYEQYF. The CDR3 DNA reads TGTGCCAGCACGGACAGCTACGAGCAGTACTTC. The chain recombines TRBV6-6 with TRBJ2-7; tentatively, D is TRBD1 (6 bases). The CDR3 is 11 amino acids. Germline V lookup: CDR1 MNHNY, CDR2 SVGAGI (reference sequence). Trimming left V 7 bases short and J 3 bases short, with 7 bases between.

The gene calls are TRBV6-5 and TRBJ2-7, with D tentatively TRBD1 (5 bases). Trimming shortened V by 7 bases and J by 4 bases, and 20 bases separated the two germline ends. This CDR3 has 15 residues. Per the germline V gene, CDR1 is MNHEY and CDR2 is SVGAGI. This CDR3 is CASTKLGLKGYEQYF. In DNA form, the CDR3 reads TGTGCCAGCACCAAATTAGGGTTGAAGGGGTACGAGCAGTACTTC.

This chain links TRBV10-1 with TRBJ2-5, with TRBD2 matching 12 bases. The J call is doubtful: the DNA matches TRBJ2-7 better. Germline loops: CDR1 WNHNN, CDR2 SYGVQD (reference sequence). CDR3 size: 14 residues. The DNA for the CDR3 is TGCGCCAGCAGTACCGGACTAGCGGGAAACGAGCAGTACTTC. This sequence encodes CASSTGLAGNEQYF.

J is TRBJ1-2 and V is TRBV9; D may be TRBD1 (5 bases). The V end was cut by 0 bases, the J end by 8 bases, with 11 bases between. The CDR3 is made up of 13 amino acids. Germline V gene data show CDR1 as SGDLS and CDR2 as YYNGEE. The CDR3 coding sequence is TGTGCCAGCAGCGTAGCGCAGGGTTCGGGCTACACCTTC. This sequence encodes CASSVAQGSGYTF.

This chain joins TRBV27 and TRBJ2-2; D gene unclear. CDR1 is MNHEY and CDR2 is SMNVEV in the germline V gene (reference sequence). The CDR3 is made up of 16 amino acids. V was cut by 3 bases and J by 0 bases, with 11 bases left in between. The CDR3 protein is CASSFTVPSNTGELFF. The CDR3 region has the DNA TGTGCCAGCAGTTTTACTGTCCCCTCGAACACCGGGGAGCTGTTTTTT.

There are a few counts of this clone. This chain uses TRBV6-1 with TRBJ1-2; TRBD1 aligns across 9 bases. This CDR3 is 16 amino acids long. V shed 0 bases and J 4 bases; nucleotides not matched to a gene: 6. CDR1 MNHNS and CDR2 SASEGT come from the germline V gene. CDR3: CASSEARTGAAYGYTF. The CDR3 DNA is TGTGCCAGCAGTGAAGCCAGGACAGGGGCGGCCTATGGCTACACCTTC.

This clone was detected only a few times. This rearrangement joins TRBV18 to TRBJ1-5; 10 bases align to TRBD1. The CDR3 loop spans 14 amino acids. The germline V gene encodes CDR1 KGHSH and CDR2 LQKENI. After removal of 4 bases from V and 6 bases from J, the junction contained 3 bases not matched to a gene. CDR3 region: CASSQGQGSQPQHF. Written as DNA, the CDR3 is TGTGCCAGCTCACAGGGACAGGGGTCTCAGCCCCAGCATTTT.

This clone has a single count. For the CDR3, the DNA is TGCGCCAGCAGCCAGGAGGACAGGGGCTCCTACGAGCAGTACTTC. Residues: CASSQEDRGSYEQYF. The chain joins TRBV4-3 to TRBJ2-7; TRBD1 agrees at 9 bases. Germline-derived CDR1 and CDR2 are LGHNA and YSLEER. V was clipped by 3 bases and J by 0 bases; unmatched bases: 3. The CDR3 totals 15 residues.

This clone was recorded a few times. The J gene is TRBJ2-1, the V gene TRBV5-1; a weak D match, TRBD1 (8 bases). This CDR3 is 15 amino acids long. V was pared by 3 bases and J by 4 bases, with 14 bases between. Germline assignment: CDR1 SGHRS and CDR2 YFSETQ. CDR3 residues: CASSSQGGTYNEQFF. The CDR3 DNA reads TGCGCCAGCAGCTCACAGGGGGGGACTTACAATGAGCAGTTCTTC. The full variable domain, in which reference TRBV5-1 and TRBJ2-1 provide the parts outside the CDR3, is KAGVTQTPRYLIKTRGQQVTLSCSPISGHRSVSWYQQTPGQGLQFLFEYFSETQRNKGNFPGRFSGRQFSNSRSEMNVSTLELGDSALYLCASSSQGGTYNEQFFGPGTRLTVL.

This clone was recorded at least ten times. V gene TRBV10-1 combines with J gene TRBJ2-4, with D possibly matching TRBD2 (6 bases). Germline-derived CDR1 and CDR2 are WNHNN and SYGVQD (reference sequence). V gave up 4 bases and J gave up 6 bases, with 13 bases separating them. CDR3 length equals 14 residues. CDR3 sequence: CASSARGTRNIQYF. DNA for the CDR3: TGCGCCAGCAGTGCTCGGGGGACGAGAAACATTCAGTACTTC.